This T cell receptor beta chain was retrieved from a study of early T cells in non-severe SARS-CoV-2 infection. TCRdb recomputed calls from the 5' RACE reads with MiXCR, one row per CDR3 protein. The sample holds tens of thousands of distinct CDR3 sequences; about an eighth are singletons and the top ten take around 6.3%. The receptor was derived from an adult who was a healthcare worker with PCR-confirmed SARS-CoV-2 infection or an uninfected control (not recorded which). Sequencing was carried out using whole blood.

The CDR3 nucleotides read TGTGCTAGTTCTTTCAGGACGTATGGCTACACCTTC. It is translated as CASSFRTYGYTF. The rearrangement uses TRBV12-5 and TRBJ1-2; D not certain. CDR1 and CDR2 (germline): LGHNT, FRNRAP. There are 12 residues in the CDR3. Trimming took off 8 bases at V and 5 bases at J, with 12 bases between the two ends.